A selection of T cell receptor beta chains follows, all from one sample in a study of identical twins. Using its own MiXCR run on the 5' RACE reads, TCRdb lists one record per CDR3 protein. The table shows under 300,000 distinct CDR3 sequences, with around 8% occurring only once. These data were likewise used in another study, on yellow fever vaccine responses in identical twins.

Source material: CD8+ T cells sorted from blood. The receptors shown here come from a woman aged 18-30 years in good health. CDR3s include the opening cysteine and the closing phenylalanine or tryptophan. D genes are given only for firm matches. Size values are once, few and many counts, or a class for expanded clones, and some rows have none.

d_call,clone_size,v_call,j_call,cdr3_nt,cdr3_aa
TRBD1,few,TRBV2,TRBJ2-5,TGTGCCAGCAGGGACAGGGGAGAGACCCAGTACTTC,CASRDRGETQYF
NA,many,TRBV20-1,TRBJ1-6,TGCAGTGCTAGAGATGGGGGGGAGGGTTCACCCCTCCACTTT,CSARDGGEGSPLHF
NA,many,TRBV7-2,TRBJ2-1,TGTGCCAGCAGCCAACCAACAGACAATGAGCAGTTCTTC,CASSQPTDNEQFF
TRBD2,many,TRBV7-9,TRBJ2-5,TGTGCCAGCATCCGGGTGGGTAGCGGGCAAGAGACCCAGTACTTC,CASIRVGSGQETQYF
NA,few,TRBV20-1,TRBJ2-7,TGCAGTGCTAGAGTAGGCGGTGGGGGGGAGCAGTACTTC,CSARVGGGGEQYF
NA,NA,TRBV28,TRBJ1-5,TGTGCCAGCAGTTTTCTGGCAGGGTATAGCAATCAGCCCCAGCATTTT,CASSFLAGYSNQPQHF
TRBD2,NA,TRBV28,TRBJ2-1,TGTGCCAGCAGACAGACTAGCGGGAGCTCCCTCGTGTCCTACAATGAGCAGTTCTTC,CASRQTSGSSLVSYNEQFF
NA,NA,TRBV12-3/TRBV12-4,TRBJ1-3,TGTGCCAGCAGCTACGGGACATCCCTGGGGGCTGGAAACACCATATATTTT,CASSYGTSLGAGNTIYF
NA,few,TRBV28,TRBJ2-1,TGTGCCAGCAGTTTCCCTGGGCCCTACAATGAGCAGTTCTTC,CASSFPGPYNEQFF
NA,once,TRBV20-1,TRBJ2-3,TGCAGTGCTAGGGGCCCTGTTCCGCGCGGGCACTCAAGCACAGATACGCAGTATTTT,CSARGPVPRGHSSTDTQYF
TRBD2,NA,TRBV6-5,TRBJ2-1,TGTGCCAGCAGTCACGGGACTAGTATTTCGGATGAGCAGTTCTTC,CASSHGTSISDEQFF
NA,few,TRBV6-6,TRBJ1-1,TGTGCCAGTACGCAGGGGATGCACACTGAAGCTTTCTTT,CASTQGMHTEAFF
NA,few,TRBV20-1,TRBJ2-7,TGCAGTGCTAGAGACAGGGCGAGGAACGAGCAGTACTTC,CSARDRARNEQYF
NA,NA,TRBV27,TRBJ2-1,TGTGCCAGCAGTTCACTAGAGTCCAGTTACAATGAGCAGTTCTTC,CASSSLESSYNEQFF
TRBD1,many,TRBV5-1,TRBJ2-1,TGCGCCAGGGTCTTGAGACAGGGCCCCAATGAGCAGTTCTTC,CARVLRQGPNEQFF
NA,NA,TRBV29-1,TRBJ2-7,TGCAGCGTGAACTTGGGGGGCTACGAGCAGTACTTC,CSVNLGGYEQYF
NA,few,TRBV7-2,TRBJ2-2,TGTGCCAGCAGCTTAGCTAGGGGAGCCGGGGAGCTGTTTTTT,CASSLARGAGELFF
NA,few,TRBV7-2,TRBJ2-1,TGTGCCAGCAGCCATGACTGGGACCTCTACAATGAGCAGTTCTTC,CASSHDWDLYNEQFF
NA,NA,TRBV27,TRBJ1-2,TGTGCCAGCAGAGGCAGGGGTAACTATGGCTACACCTTC,CASRGRGNYGYTF
NA,many,TRBV29-1,TRBJ2-2,TGCAGCGTTGAAGATCTCGGCAGGGAGAACGGGGAGCTGTTTTTT,CSVEDLGRENGELFF
NA,many,TRBV27,TRBJ2-7,TGTGCCAGCAGTCTCCTTGGACGCGAGCAGTACTTC,CASSLLGREQYF
NA,few,TRBV12-3/TRBV12-4,TRBJ2-7,TGTGCCAGCAGCAACCCCCAGGGTTCCCTCTCTTACGAGCAGTACTTC,CASSNPQGSLSYEQYF
NA,few,TRBV7-9,TRBJ2-3,TGTGCCAGCAGCTGGATCGGGCCGGGGGATACGCAGTATTTT,CASSWIGPGDTQYF